A selection of T cell receptor beta chains follows, all from one sample in a study of blood T cell repertoires in COVID-19. Data came from immunoSEQ multiplex PCR; TCRdb stores just in-frame clones and leaves some out. The repertoire holds around 270,000 clones, 88% seen once, with around 3.1% in the top ten. Sequencing input: PBMCs or T cells enriched from blood (not recorded which). The receptors stem from a woman between 35 and 50 years old who had been exposed to COVID-19. Both conserved end residues are part of each CDR3. The D gene is left open where the match is weak. Expanded clones get a size class; other rows say once, few or many, or leave the size out.

>TRBV6-2/TRBV6-3|TRBJ1-5|NA|TRBD1
TGTGCCAGCAGTTATGCCCCTAAACAGGGGGGGAGCAATCAGCCCCAGCATTTT
CASSYAPKQGGSNQPQHF
>TRBV7-3|TRBJ2-1|NA|TRBD2
TGTGCCAGCAGCTACCGCGGGGGAACCTCCTACAATGAGCAGTTCTTC
CASSYRGGTSYNEQFF
>TRBV3-1/TRBV3-2|TRBJ2-5|NA|TRBD2
TGTGCCAGCAGCCAAGTCGCCCTAGCGGGAGGGGGGGAGACCCAGTACTTC
CASSQVALAGGGETQYF
>TRBV18|TRBJ1-5|NA|TRBD1
TGTGCCAGCTCATCACGGACAGGGGAAGGCAATCAGCCCCAGCATTTT
CASSSRTGEGNQPQHF
>TRBV6-5|TRBJ2-3|NA|NA
TGTGCCAGCAGGACGCGATGGGGGGGCACAGATACGCAGTATTTT
CASRTRWGGTDTQYF
>TRBV28|TRBJ1-2|NA|NA
TGTGCCAGCAAGGACAGAAAATACTATGGCTACACCTTC
CASKDRKYYGYTF
>TRBV11-2|TRBJ2-1|once|TRBD1
TGTGCCAGCAGCTTAGATCGGGGACAGAATTACAATGAGCAGTTCTTC
CASSLDRGQNYNEQFF
>TRBV29-1|TRBJ1-3|NA|NA
TGCAGCGTTGAGGACAGCACTCTTGGAAACACCATATATTTT
CSVEDSTLGNTIYF
>TRBV28|TRBJ1-5|NA|NA
TGTGCCAGCAGCCGCCCGGTAAGCAATCAGCCCCAGCATTTT
CASSRPVSNQPQHF
>TRBV9|TRBJ2-1|NA|NA
TGTGCCAGCAGCGTTTATTCCGCGGAGGGCGATGAGCAGTTCTTC
CASSVYSAEGDEQFF
>TRBV2|TRBJ2-1|once|TRBD2
TGTGCCAGCACTGCCCCCTGGGGACTAGCGGCGTACAATGAGCAGTTCTTC
CASTAPWGLAAYNEQFF
>TRBV5-1|TRBJ2-2|NA|TRBD1
TGCGCCAGCTCCGACTCCGGGACAGGGGGAACCGGGGAGCTGTTTTTT
CASSDSGTGGTGELFF
>TRBV19|TRBJ1-5|NA|TRBD1
TGTGCCAGTAGTGACGGGGGGACAGGTAGCAATCAGCCCCAGCATTTT
CASSDGGTGSNQPQHF
>TRBV7-9|TRBJ2-2|NA|TRBD1
TGTGCCAGCGACAGGGGTACCGGGGAGCTGTTTTTT
CASDRGTGELFF
>TRBV7-9|TRBJ1-6|NA|NA
TGTGCCAGCAGCCCACAGGACAGAAATAATTCACCCCTCCACTTT
CASSPQDRNNSPLHF
>TRBV27|TRBJ2-2|NA|TRBD1
TGTGCCAGCAGGGTACAGGGGGCTATGACCGGGGAGCTGTTTTTT
CASRVQGAMTGELFF
>TRBV9|TRBJ1-5|NA|NA
TGTGCCAGCAGCGTAGGACCCGAGGGCAATCAGCCCCAGCATTTT
CASSVGPEGNQPQHF
>TRBV6-5|TRBJ2-1|NA|NA
TGTGCCAGCAGTTCCTCGAGAAGGGGTACCTACAATGAGCAGTTCTTC
CASSSSRRGTYNEQFF
>TRBV5-4|TRBJ1-1|NA|NA
TGTGCCAGCAGCTTGGGGACTTGGGCTGAAGCTTTCTTT
CASSLGTWAEAFF
>TRBV4-3|TRBJ2-7|NA|NA
TGCGCCAGCAGCCAAGGCAGGGGGGAGTCCTACGAGCAGTACTTC
CASSQGRGESYEQYF
>TRBV18|TRBJ1-1|NA|NA
TGTGCCAGCTCACCGTCGGAGTCGGGGGGCACTGAAGCTTTCTTT
CASSPSESGGTEAFF
>TRBV24-1|TRBJ1-4|NA|TRBD1
TGTGCCACCAGTGATTTGAATTTGGGACAGGCAGTTAATGAAAAACTGTTTTTT
CATSDLNLGQAVNEKLFF